Detailed here is one TCR beta chain. Antigen unknown. The data are from a study of blood T cells in healthy people across ages. For the second PCR, which ran for about 6 to 11 cycles, a sample-barcoded 5' primer and a J-beta primer mix were used. A 12-random-nucleotide template-switch adaptor tagged each cDNA molecule. MiXCR, run by TCRdb on the 5' RACE reads, gives a single entry per CDR3 protein. There are some 1.6 million distinct CDR3 sequences in the sample; roughly 32% occur only once, and around 10% lies in the top ten. Study results and limitations: Estimated diversity across one million T cells was deemed an underestimate. TCR beta diversity was tightly associated with the proportion of naive T cells.

The V end lost 11 bases, the J end lost 5 bases, and 21 bases lay between the germline ends. Germline CDR1 reads MDHEN; CDR2 reads SYDVKM. This CDR3 comprises 14 residues. The chain uses TRBV28 and TRBJ1-1; a weak D match, TRBD1 (6 bases). The sample comprised blood. The sequence derives from a woman in her 30s in good health. CDR3 residues: CASQKGVTGTEAFF. The CDR3 DNA reads as TGTGCCTCCCAAAAGGGGGTCACTGGGACTGAAGCTTTCTTT.